This TCR beta chain was obtained from a study of cytomegalovirus exposure and HLA in healthy donors. Both 60 Vbeta primers and 13 Jbeta primers went into the PCR. Original processing notes: Counted up in a later analysis, unique TCR beta chains came to roughly 80 million, with some 9.9 million shared. The data were produced by immunoSEQ multiplex PCR, yet TCRdb's version contains in-frame clones alone and is incomplete. Clonal size and the V and J genes are those of that table, whereas D and trimming came from the DNA. In the table there are some 140,000 clones, 80% to 85% of which are singletons. Study results and limitations: In an earlier analysis, in around 590 donors, most V segments appeared productive either ~87% or ~30% of the time. In terms of immune exposure information, only CMV serostatus was available. The listing of 150 or so TCR beta chains classed them as cytomegalovirus-associated.

A word on this clone: Its cognate antigen is unknown.

Specimen: PBMCs. The sequence came from a male donor in good health and CMV-seropositive.

CDR3 amino acids: CATTGGSGPQHF. The CDR3 nucleotides read TGTGCAACAACAGGGGGATCTGGGCCCCAGCATTTT. V gene TRBV6-1 combines with J gene TRBJ1-5, with 8 nucleotides matching TRBD1. Looked up from germline, CDR1 is MNHNS and CDR2 is SASEGT. This CDR3 region has 12 residues.